This T cell receptor (beta chain) was identified in a study of shared clonotypes between healthy human individuals. Germline V gene sequence: CDR1 MGHRA, CDR2 YSYEKL. The CDR3 consists of 13 residues. Trimming removed 4 bases from V and 7 bases from J, with 10 bases in between. The method was immunoSEQ multiplex PCR; TCRdb's version includes in-frame clones alone and lacks a portion of them. The data hold under 200,000 clones, with approximately 92% observed a single time. The chain links TRBV4-1 to TRBJ1-4; no clear D. This clonotype was sampled from a woman in her twenties or thirties in good health. The sequencing input was naive CD4+ T cells sorted from blood. Subset here: CD45RA+ positively selected. In nucleotides, the CDR3 is TGCGCCAGCAGCCCCCAAGCTGGTGAAAAACTGTTTTTT. Amino acids: CASSPQAGEKLFF.